This entry lists 5 T cell receptor beta chains sequenced from one sample in a study of T cell repertoires in cytomegalovirus infection. TCRdb re-called the reads through MiXCR, storing one row per CDR3 protein. The sample includes some 600,000 distinct CDR3 sequences, approximately 24% of them seen just once. Input material: CD8+ T cells from PBMCs. These receptor sequences come from a human donor in good health (CMV status not recorded). Some clones in this sample may be carry-over from other donors' samples.

This clonotype was found many times. The chain has TRBV20-1 and TRBJ2-1; TRBD2 agrees at 7 bases. Unmatched junction bases numbered 2, after V lost 1 base and J lost 2 bases. The germline gives CDR1 DFQATT, CDR2 SNEGSKA (reference sequence). The CDR3 is 14 amino acids. This chain's CDR3 is CSARAGGTYNEQFF. CDR3 in DNA: TGCAGTGCTAGAGCGGGGGGTACCTACAATGAGCAGTTCTTC.

This chain joins TRBV28 and TRBJ2-6, with D tentatively TRBD1 or TRBD2 (5 bases each). This CDR3 is 16 amino acids long. The V end lost 1 base, the J end lost 2 bases, and 9 bases lay between the germline ends. Per the germline V gene, CDR1 is MDHEN and CDR2 is SYDVKM. The CDR3 here is CASSLFRDAGANVLTF. The CDR3 nucleotides read TGTGCCAGCAGTTTATTCAGGGACGCTGGGGCCAACGTCCTGACTTTC.

This clonotype was counted only a few times. This chain uses TRBV10-2 with TRBJ2-5; D unclear. The CDR3 runs 18 residues. Trimming shortened V by 3 bases and J by 1 base, and 21 bases separated the two germline ends. CDR1 is WSHSY, CDR2 SAAADI, per germline. The CDR3 sequence is CASSDVVEQPDPQETQYF. For the CDR3, the DNA is TGCGCCAGCAGTGATGTGGTCGAACAGCCAGACCCCCAAGAGACCCAGTACTTC.

This clonotype was seen a handful of times. The rearrangement uses TRBV6-1 and TRBJ2-7, with 8 positions matching TRBD2. Germline V gene data show CDR1 as MNHNS and CDR2 as SASEGT. The CDR3 has 10 amino acids. V lost 11 bases, J lost 5 bases, and 2 bases stayed unmatched. Written as DNA, the CDR3 is TGTGCCGCGGGGGGAAACGAGCAGTACTTC. Translated: CAAGGNEQYF.

The chain joins TRBV6-5 to TRBJ2-6; no clear D. The germline gives CDR1 MNHEY, CDR2 SVGAGI. Trimming removed 0 bases at V and 0 bases at J, with 6 bases between. The length of the CDR3 is 16 residues. CDR3 amino acids: CASSYSLSSGANVLTF. CDR3 bases: TGTGCCAGCAGTTACTCACTGTCCTCTGGGGCCAACGTCCTGACTTTC.